This record covers a single TCR beta chain. This sample stems from a study of OX40 agonist ivuxolimab in advanced cancers. This table comes from immunoSEQ multiplex PCR, and its TCRdb copy is limited to in-frame clones, with some not included. The sample shows over 45,000 clones, roughly 85% of them seen only once. Per germline, CDR1 MNHEY and CDR2 SMNVEV (reference sequence). The CDR3 is made up of 15 amino acids. Trimming stripped 4 bases from V and 5 bases from J, with 15 bases between. The sequence was collected from an adult with an advanced solid tumor such as melanoma, head and neck, liver or kidney cancer. The V and J genes are TRBV27 and TRBJ1-5; possibly TRBD1 for D (6 bases). This sample comprised CD4+ or CD8+ T cells sorted from blood, obtained in a trial of the OX40 agonist ivuxolimab. CDR3 residues: CASSSVDRSHQPQHF. The CDR3, as DNA: TGTGCCAGCAGTTCAGTTGACAGGTCCCATCAGCCCCAGCATTTT.